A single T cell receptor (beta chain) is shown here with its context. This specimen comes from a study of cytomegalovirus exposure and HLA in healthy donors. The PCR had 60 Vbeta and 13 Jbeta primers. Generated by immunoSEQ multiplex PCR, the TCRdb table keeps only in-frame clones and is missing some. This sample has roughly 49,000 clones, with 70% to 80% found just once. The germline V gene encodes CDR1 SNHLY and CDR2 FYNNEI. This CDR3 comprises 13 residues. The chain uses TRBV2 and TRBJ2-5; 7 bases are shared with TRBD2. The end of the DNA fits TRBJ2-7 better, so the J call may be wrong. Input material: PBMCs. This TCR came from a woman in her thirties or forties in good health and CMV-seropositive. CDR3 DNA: TGTGCCAGCAGTGTTAGCGGGTCCTACGAGCAGTACTTC. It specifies CASSVSGSYEQYF.